The clone carrying this T cell receptor beta chain has a count of ten or more. The junction shows a germline mismatch at one end, possibly a read error. Hyperthyroidism in these 18- to 65-year-old patients was newly diagnosed, lasting under 2 months. None of the included patients had other autoimmune diseases, uncontrolled infections, pregnancy or lactation, as these led to exclusion. Investigators amplified TCR beta CDR3 regions from RNA transcripts. RT-PCR with HTBI primers came first, then second-round multiplex PCR. MiXCR was run by TCRdb on the multiplex PCR reads, yielding one entry per CDR3 protein. The table has over a million distinct CDR3 sequences, around a third seen once. The data were obtained in a study of Graves' ophthalmopathy and Graves' hyperthyroidism. The germline CDR1 and CDR2 sequences are ENHRY and SYGVKD. The CDR3 covers 13 residues.

The rearrangement joins TRBV10-3 to TRBJ1-2, with 10 bases aligning to TRBD1. Material for sequencing was peripheral blood or thyroid tissue (not recorded which). The TCR comes from an adult man with Graves' hyperthyroidism. Written as DNA, the CDR3 is TGTGCCATCAAAGGACAGGGGGGTTATGGCCACACCTTC. Translated, it gives CAIKGQGGYGHTF.